These 25 T cell receptor beta chains were all obtained from the same sample, sequenced in a study of control samples from healthy donors and cancer patients. Here immunoSEQ multiplex PCR was the method, and the copy in TCRdb shows in-frame clones only, minus some. The sample includes about 130,000 clones, around 94% seen only once; the top ten take 14%. The sequenced sample was PBMCs. The source is a man aged 55 to 70 with colorectal cancer.

CDR3 nucleotide sequence: TGTGCCAGCAGCTTAGTCACGGGGGCCCACGAGCAGTACTTC. Its translation: CASSLVTGAHEQYF. The chain carries TRBV7-9 and TRBJ2-7, with D perhaps given as TRBD1 or TRBD2 (6 bases each). The CDR3 contains 14 residues. Per germline, CDR1 SEHNR and CDR2 FQNEAQ (reference sequence). V lost 1 base and J lost 5, with 12 bases in between.

The V gene is TRBV19, the J gene TRBJ1-4; D remains ambiguous. V gave up 6 bases and J gave up 5 bases, with 13 bases separating them. Per the germline V gene, CDR1 is LNHDA and CDR2 is SQIVND (reference sequence). This CDR3 comprises 14 residues. This chain's CDR3 is CASRMLSVNEKLFF. CDR3 in DNA: TGTGCCAGTAGAATGCTTAGCGTGAATGAAAAACTGTTTTTT. Based on the CDR3 plus reference TRBV19 and TRBJ1-4, the full variable domain is DGGITQSPKYLFRKEGQNVTLSCEQNLNHDAMYWYRQDPGQGLRLIYYSQIVNDFQKGDIAEGYSVSREKKESFPLTVTSAQKNPTAFYLCASRMLSVNEKLFFGSGTQLSVL.

The J gene is TRBJ2-6, the V gene TRBV19, with no clear D. CDR3 length: 13 amino acids. CDR1 and CDR2 (germline): LNHDA, SQIVND (reference sequence). The V end was cut by 6 bases, the J end by 4 bases, with 7 bases between. The CDR3 bases are TGTGCCAGTAGCACCTTGGGGGCCAACGTCCTGACTTTC. It specifies CASSTLGANVLTF.

The chain has TRBV7-9 and TRBJ2-5, with D possibly TRBD2 on 6 matching bases. Germline CDR1 SEHNR, CDR2 FQNEAQ (reference sequence). This CDR3 has 14 amino acids. Trimming cost V 7 bases and J 14 bases, with 26 bases left between them. The CDR3: CASNPRGEASASYF. The DNA of the CDR3 is TGTGCCAGCAACCCTAGAGGGGAGGCCTCTGCATCTTACTTC.

The rearrangement links TRBV5-1 to TRBJ2-4, with D maybe TRBD1 (6 bases). This CDR3 has 15 amino acids. Trimming removed 0 bases at V and 7 bases at J, with 14 bases between. Per the germline V gene, CDR1 is SGHRS and CDR2 is YFSETQ. CDR3 region: CASSLAAGARNIQYF. CDR3 coding DNA: TGCGCCAGCAGCTTGGCGGCAGGGGCTAGGAACATTCAGTACTTC.

The chain joins TRBV7-8 to TRBJ2-2; 10 bases line up with TRBD1. V was clipped by 0 bases and J by 7 bases; unmatched bases: 5. Germline V gene sequence: CDR1 SGHVS, CDR2 FQNEAQ. The CDR3 has 16 residues. The CDR3 here is CASSLAGTGVGGELFF. DNA of the CDR3: TGTGCCAGCAGCTTAGCGGGGACAGGGGTAGGCGGGGAGCTGTTTTTT.

This chain uses TRBV21-1 with TRBJ1-5. TRBV21-1 is termed a pseudogene. The CDR3 extends over 16 amino acids. CDR3 DNA: TGTGCCAGCAGCAAGGAGCAGTCTTATAGCAATCAGCCCCAGCATTTT. Translation: CASSKEQSYSNQPQHF.

The CDR3 is CASSLGGGTSGANVLTF. In DNA form, the CDR3 reads TGTGCCAGCAGCTTAGGAGGGGGGACTTCTGGGGCCAACGTCCTGACTTTC. V is TRBV7-6 and J is TRBJ2-6; D tentatively reads TRBD1 or TRBD2 (6 bases each). Germline values: CDR1 SGHVS, CDR2 FNYEAQ. The CDR3 contains 17 residues. V lost 1 base, J lost 1 base, and 11 bases lay in between.

CDR3 nucleotides: TGTGCCAGCAAGACCGGGCTGGCCGGCTACACCTTC. This translates into CASKTGLAGYTF. The rearrangement joins TRBV2 to TRBJ1-2, with unresolved D. Germline loops: CDR1 SNHLY, CDR2 FYNNEI. The CDR3 contains 12 residues. Trimming removed 7 bases from V and 8 bases from J, with 14 bases in between.

The chain employs TRBV9 and TRBJ1-2, with D possibly matching TRBD1 (5 bases). The CDR3 extends over 15 amino acids. Germline lookup yields CDR1 SGDLS and CDR2 YYNGEE. V lost 5 bases and J 7 bases, leaving 21 bases between the germline ends. The CDR3 coding sequence is TGTGCCAGCAGTACCCTGAGGGGTGGGTTCGGTGGCTACACCTTC. Protein sequence: CASSTLRGGFGGYTF.

V gene TRBV6-1 combines with J gene TRBJ1-2; perhaps TRBD1 as D (5 bases). The V end was cut by 3 bases, the J end by 4 bases, with 18 bases between. This CDR3 has 16 residues. The germline V gene encodes CDR1 MNHNS and CDR2 SASEGT. CDR3 in amino acids: CASSDTPGRLPYGYTF. CDR3 DNA: TGTGCCAGCAGTGATACTCCGGGACGGTTACCCTATGGCTACACCTTC.

V gene TRBV3-1 (or the pseudogene TRBV3-2) combines with J gene TRBJ2-5, with D hard to call. The CDR3 extends over 15 amino acids. Germline V gene data show CDR1 as LGHDT and CDR2 as YNNKEL (reference sequence). Trimming shortened V by 4 bases and J by 5 bases, and 17 bases separated the two germline ends. The CDR3 loop reads CASSRPHGYGETQYF. The CDR3 DNA is TGTGCCAGCAGCCGTCCGCACGGCTACGGGGAGACCCAGTACTTC.

The chain has TRBV5-6 and TRBJ1-2; D perhaps matches TRBD1 (6 bases). CDR3 length: 13 residues. The V and J ends lost 1 base and 4 bases respectively, with 8 bases between them. The germline CDR1 and CDR2 sequences are SGHDT and YYEEEE. CDR3 in DNA: TGTGCCAGCAGCTTGACCAGGGGCTATGGCTACACCTTC. This translates into CASSLTRGYGYTF.

This clone was found once. This chain links TRBV18 with TRBJ2-3, with a weak D call TRBD2 (6 bases). The CDR3 loop spans 14 amino acids. V was shortened by 6 bases and J by 2 bases, with 12 bases between the two germline ends. CDR1 KGHSH and CDR2 LQKENI come from the germline V gene. CDR3 bases: TGTGCCAGCTCGGAGCGGGTGTACACAGATACGCAGTATTTT. Translation gives CASSERVYTDTQYF. Full variable domain (missing parts from reference TRBV18 and TRBJ2-3): NAGVMQNPRHLVRRRGQEARLRCSPMKGHSHVYWYRQLPEEGLKFMVYLQKENIIDESGMPKERFSAEFPKEGPSILRIQQVVRGDSAAYFCASSERVYTDTQYFGPGTRLTVL.

The chain is built from TRBV5-1 and TRBJ1-2; no reliable D call. Germline V gene sequence: CDR1 SGHRS, CDR2 YFSETQ. Trimming cost V 4 bases and J 8 bases, with 18 bases left between them. There are 14 residues in the CDR3. As DNA, the CDR3 is TGCGCCAGCAGCCCTGATGAGAGTTCTATAGGCTACACCTTC. This translates into CASSPDESSIGYTF.

The rearrangement uses TRBV6-1 and TRBJ1-5; 7 nucleotides match TRBD1. V dropped 2 bases and J dropped 4; count of bases not matched to a gene: 2. Per the germline V gene, CDR1 is MNHNS and CDR2 is SASEGT. CDR3 length: 14 amino acids. CDR3 bases: TGTGCCAGCAGTGAACAGGGGGAAAATCAGCCCCAGCATTTT. It specifies CASSEQGENQPQHF.

This rearrangement joins TRBV5-6 to TRBJ1-6; D remains ambiguous. CDR1 SGHDT and CDR2 YYEEEE come from the germline V gene. V shed 2 bases and J shed 9 bases, with 15 bases lying between them. The CDR3 totals 15 residues. The DNA for the CDR3 is TGTGCCAGCAGCTTCGGTACCGGCCTAGGTTCACCCCTCCACTTT. Protein product: CASSFGTGLGSPLHF.

The V call is TRBV19, the J call TRBJ1-4; D is uncertain. The CDR3 is made up of 13 amino acids. V was clipped by 8 bases and J by 8 bases, with 15 bases between them. CDR1 and CDR2 from the germline V gene are LNHDA and SQIVND (reference sequence). CDR3 region: CASGRQPPEKLFF. The CDR3 region has the DNA TGTGCCAGTGGGCGTCAGCCCCCCGAAAAACTGTTTTTT.

CDR3 sequence (DNA): TGTGCCAGCAGTTACTCCGGGACAGGGAGCACTGAAGCTTTCTTT. This codes for CASSYSGTGSTEAFF. The gene calls are TRBV6-2 or TRBV6-3 and TRBJ1-1; 9 nucleotides match TRBD1. This CDR3 is 15 amino acids long. V lost 0 bases to trimming and J lost 4 bases; unmatched junction nucleotides: 3. Germline V gene lookup returns CDR1 MNHEY and CDR2 SVGEGT.

This clone was recorded once. The chain recombines TRBV6-5 with TRBJ2-7, with D possibly TRBD1 on 6 matching bases. In germline, CDR1 is MNHEY, CDR2 SVGAGI. The CDR3 extends over 13 amino acids. V was trimmed by 4 bases and J by 2 bases, leaving 9 bases between them. The CDR3 bases are TGTGCCAGCAGTTCGGGACAAACCTACGAGCAGTACTTC. Amino acid sequence: CASSSGQTYEQYF.

V gene TRBV27 combines with J gene TRBJ1-2, with TRBD1 as a possible D gene (6 bases). From germline, CDR1 is MNHEY and CDR2 SMNVEV (reference sequence). The V and J ends lost 6 bases and 4 bases respectively, with 12 bases between them. The CDR3 totals 13 residues. The CDR3 sequence: CASRNRDTYGYTF. The CDR3 bases are TGTGCCAGCAGAAACCGGGACACCTATGGCTACACCTTC.

This clone appeared once. The rearrangement joins TRBV19 to TRBJ1-2; tentative D call: TRBD1 (6 bases). CDR3 length: 15 amino acids. Germline CDR1 LNHDA, CDR2 SQIVND (reference sequence). CDR3 amino acids: CATTGRRYTGYGYTF. Here the CDR3 DNA reads TGTGCGACTACAGGGAGGAGGTACACGGGCTATGGCTACACCTTC.

V is TRBV25-1 and J is TRBJ2-5; a possible D gene is TRBD2 (5 bases). In germline, CDR1 is MGHDK, CDR2 SYGVNS. The CDR3 spans 15 residues. Trimming removed 3 bases at V and 2 bases at J, with 13 bases between. The CDR3 protein is CASSESPREQETQYF. The CDR3 DNA is TGTGCCAGCAGTGAGTCTCCTCGGGAACAAGAGACCCAGTACTTC. Variable domain in full (rest from reference TRBV25-1 and TRBJ2-5): EADIYQTPRYLVIGTGKKITLECSQTMGHDKMYWYQQDPGMELHLIHYSYGVNSTEKGDLSSESTVSRIRTEHFPLTLESARPSHTSQYLCASSESPREQETQYFGPGTRLLVL.

This rearrangement joins TRBV29-1 to TRBJ1-1; 7 bases are shared with TRBD1. The junction had 11 bases not matched to a gene; V was cut back by 7 bases and J by 6 bases. The germline V gene has CDR1 SQVTM and CDR2 ANQGSEA. The CDR3 covers 13 residues. CDR3 sequence reads: CSGIVRGLAEAFF. The DNA for the CDR3 is TGCAGCGGAATCGTAAGGGGGCTGGCTGAAGCTTTCTTT.

The genes are TRBV5-4 and TRBJ2-7; 7 bases agree with TRBD2. In germline, CDR1 is SGHNT, CDR2 YYREEE (reference sequence). J lost 4 bases, V lost 3 bases, and 7 bases had no gene match. The CDR3 has 14 residues. The CDR3 region is CASSWTSRPYEQYF. CDR3 coding DNA: TGTGCCAGCAGCTGGACTAGTCGCCCATACGAGCAGTACTTC. The full variable domain, in which reference TRBV5-4 and TRBJ2-7 provide the parts outside the CDR3, is ETGVTQSPTHLIKTRGQQVTLRCSSQSGHNTVSWYQQALGQGPQFIFQYYREEENGRGNFPPRFSGLQFPNYSSELNVNALELDDSALYLCASSWTSRPYEQYFGPGTRLTVT.